This entry lists 2 T cell receptor beta chains sequenced from one sample in a study of beta chain features in type 1 diabetes. Every bit of the isolated RNA underwent reverse transcription, so sequencing read expressed TCRB transcripts. Clones were sequenced by immunoSEQ multiplex PCR, and TCRdb holds only the in-frame ones, with some missing. Of hundreds of thousands of clones listed, approximately 8% are singletons. The sample was central memory CD4+ T cells from blood. Receptors were obtained from a woman aged 18-29 years in good health.

This clone was detected only a few times. J is TRBJ2-3 and V is TRBV9; a possible D gene is TRBD1 (6 bases). Trimming removed 3 bases at V and 9 bases at J, with 17 bases between. There are 14 residues in the CDR3. The V gene's germline CDR1 is SGDLS and CDR2 YYNGEE. The CDR3 sequence: CASSAGTGQITQYF. The CDR3 DNA follows: TGTGCCAGCAGCGCTGGGACCGGACAGATAACGCAGTATTTT.

This clone has just a few counts. The gene calls are TRBV5-6 and TRBJ2-5; 7 bases map to TRBD2. Germline CDR1 and CDR2: SGHDT and YYEEEE. The CDR3 loop spans 14 amino acids. The trim removed 8 bases at V and 0 bases at J, leaving 7 bases unmatched. The CDR3 sequence is CASRAGPYQETQYF. The CDR3 bases are TGTGCCAGTAGAGCGGGGCCGTACCAAGAGACCCAGTACTTC.